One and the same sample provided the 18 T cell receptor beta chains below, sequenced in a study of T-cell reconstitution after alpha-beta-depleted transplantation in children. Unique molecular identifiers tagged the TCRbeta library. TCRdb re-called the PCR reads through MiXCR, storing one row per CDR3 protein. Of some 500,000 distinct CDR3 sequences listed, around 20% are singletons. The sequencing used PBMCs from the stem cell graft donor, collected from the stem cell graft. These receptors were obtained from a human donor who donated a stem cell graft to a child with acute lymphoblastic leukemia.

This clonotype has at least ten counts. The CDR3 here is CATSRAGEHTGELFF. DNA for the CDR3: TGTGCCACCAGCAGGGCTGGGGAGCACACCGGGGAGCTGTTTTTT. The V gene is TRBV15, the J gene TRBJ2-2; D perhaps matches TRBD2 (5 bases). The CDR3 sequence is 15 residues long. Germline loops: CDR1 LNHNV, CDR2 YYDKDF (reference sequence). V was cut by 3 bases and J by 3 bases, with 11 bases left in between. The variable domain in full, completed from reference TRBV15 and TRBJ2-2, reads DAMVIQNPRYQVTQFGKPVTLSCSQTLNHNVMYWYQQKSSQAPKLLFHYYDKDFNNEADTPDNFQSRRPNTSFCFLDIRSPGLGDTAMYLCATSRAGEHTGELFFGEGSRLTVL.

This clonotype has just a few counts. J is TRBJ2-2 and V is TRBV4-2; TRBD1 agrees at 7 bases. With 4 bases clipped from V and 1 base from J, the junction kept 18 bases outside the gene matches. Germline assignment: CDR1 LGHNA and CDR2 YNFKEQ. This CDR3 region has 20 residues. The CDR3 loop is CASSLFPPDRTNQNTGELFF. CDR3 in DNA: TGTGCCAGCAGCCTATTTCCTCCGGACAGGACCAATCAGAACACCGGGGAGCTGTTTTTT.

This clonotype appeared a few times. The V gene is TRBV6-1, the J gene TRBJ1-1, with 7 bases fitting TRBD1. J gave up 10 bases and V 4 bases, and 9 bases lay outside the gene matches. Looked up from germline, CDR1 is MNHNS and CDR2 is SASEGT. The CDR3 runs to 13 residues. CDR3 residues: CASSVRQGPRAFF. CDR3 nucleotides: TGTGCCAGCAGTGTAAGACAGGGCCCCAGAGCTTTCTTT.

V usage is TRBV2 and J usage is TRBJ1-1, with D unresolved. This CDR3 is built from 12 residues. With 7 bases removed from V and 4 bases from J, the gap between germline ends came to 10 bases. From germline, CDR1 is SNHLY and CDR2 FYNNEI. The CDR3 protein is CASTVTSTEAFF. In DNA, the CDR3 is TGTGCCAGCACGGTCACGAGCACTGAAGCTTTCTTT. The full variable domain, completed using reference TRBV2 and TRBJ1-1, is EPEVTQTPSHQVTQMGQEVILRCVPISNHLYFYWYRQILGQKVEFLVSFYNNEISEKSEIFDDQFSVERPDGSNFTLKIRSTKLEDSAMYFCASTVTSTEAFFGQGTRLTVV.

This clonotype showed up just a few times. The DNA for the CDR3 is TGTGCCAGCAGTTTACTACCGGGACTAGCGGAACAAGAGACCCAGTACTTC. Encoded protein: CASSLLPGLAEQETQYF. The chain is built from TRBV12-3 or TRBV12-4 and TRBJ2-5; 11 nucleotides line up with TRBD2. V dropped 2 bases and J dropped 2; count of bases not matched to a gene: 7. CDR3 length: 17 residues.

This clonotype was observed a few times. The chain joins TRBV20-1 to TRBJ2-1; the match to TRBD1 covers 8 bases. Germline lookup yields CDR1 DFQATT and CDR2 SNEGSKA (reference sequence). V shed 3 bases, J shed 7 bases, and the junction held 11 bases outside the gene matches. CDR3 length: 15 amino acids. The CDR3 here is CSAREPGQVSNEQFF. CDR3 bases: TGCAGTGCTAGGGAACCGGGACAGGTATCGAATGAGCAGTTCTTC.

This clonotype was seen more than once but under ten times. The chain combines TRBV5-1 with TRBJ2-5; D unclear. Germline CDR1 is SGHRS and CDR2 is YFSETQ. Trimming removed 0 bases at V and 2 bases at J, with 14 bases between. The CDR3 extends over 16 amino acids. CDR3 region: CASSLGSQIVQETQYF. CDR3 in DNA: TGCGCCAGCAGCTTGGGTTCACAGATCGTTCAAGAGACCCAGTACTTC.

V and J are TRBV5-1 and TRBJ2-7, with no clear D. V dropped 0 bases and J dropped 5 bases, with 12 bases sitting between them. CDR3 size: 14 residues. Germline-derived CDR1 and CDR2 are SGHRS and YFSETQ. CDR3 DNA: TGCGCCAGCAGCTTGGGGGCAACGGGTAACGAGCAGTACTTC. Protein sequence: CASSLGATGNEQYF.

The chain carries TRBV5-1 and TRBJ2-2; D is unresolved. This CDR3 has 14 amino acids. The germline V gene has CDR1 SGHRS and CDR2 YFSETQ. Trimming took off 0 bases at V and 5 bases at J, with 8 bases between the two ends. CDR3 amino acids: CASSLVGRTGELFF. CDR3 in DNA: TGCGCCAGCAGCTTGGTCGGACGGACCGGGGAGCTGTTTTTT.

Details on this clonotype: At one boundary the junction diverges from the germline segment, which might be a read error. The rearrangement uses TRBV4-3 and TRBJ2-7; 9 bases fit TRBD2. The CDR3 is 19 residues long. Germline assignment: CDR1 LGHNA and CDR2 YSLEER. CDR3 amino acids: CASSQEAASGNRLTYEQYF. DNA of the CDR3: TGTGCCAGCAGCCAAGAAGCGGCTAGCGGGAACCGATTGACTTACGAGCAGTACTTC.

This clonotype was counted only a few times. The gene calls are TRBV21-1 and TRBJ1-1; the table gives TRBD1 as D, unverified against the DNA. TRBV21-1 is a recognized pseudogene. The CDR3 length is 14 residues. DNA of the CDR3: TGTGCCAGCAGCACCAGGGTGTTATCATCTGAAGCTTTCTTT. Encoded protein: CASSTRVLSSEAFF.

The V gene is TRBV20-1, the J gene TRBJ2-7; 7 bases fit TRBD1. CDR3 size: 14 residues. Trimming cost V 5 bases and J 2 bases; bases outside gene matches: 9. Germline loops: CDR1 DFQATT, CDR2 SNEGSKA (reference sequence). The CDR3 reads CSAANYRGTYEQYF. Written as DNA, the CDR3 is TGCAGTGCTGCAAATTACAGGGGAACCTACGAGCAGTACTTC.

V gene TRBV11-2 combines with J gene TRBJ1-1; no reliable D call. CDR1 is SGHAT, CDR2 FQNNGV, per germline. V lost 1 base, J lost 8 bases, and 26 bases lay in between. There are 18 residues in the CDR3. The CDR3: CASSLGMGRVPKRWEAFF. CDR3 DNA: TGTGCCAGCAGCTTAGGCATGGGGAGGGTCCCTAAAAGGTGGGAAGCTTTCTTT.

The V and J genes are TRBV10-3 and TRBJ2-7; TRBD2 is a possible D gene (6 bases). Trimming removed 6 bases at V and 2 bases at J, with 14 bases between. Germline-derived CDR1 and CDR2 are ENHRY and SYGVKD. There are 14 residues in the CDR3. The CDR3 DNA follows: TGTGCCATCAGCGACATTTCTAGCGCCTACGAGCAGTACTTC. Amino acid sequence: CAISDISSAYEQYF.

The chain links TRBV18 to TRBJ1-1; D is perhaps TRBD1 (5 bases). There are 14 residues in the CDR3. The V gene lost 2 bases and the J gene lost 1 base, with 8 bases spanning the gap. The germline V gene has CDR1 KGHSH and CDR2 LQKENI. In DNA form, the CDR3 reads TGTGCCAGCTCACCATGGGGACGGAACACTGAAGCTTTCTTT. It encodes CASSPWGRNTEAFF.

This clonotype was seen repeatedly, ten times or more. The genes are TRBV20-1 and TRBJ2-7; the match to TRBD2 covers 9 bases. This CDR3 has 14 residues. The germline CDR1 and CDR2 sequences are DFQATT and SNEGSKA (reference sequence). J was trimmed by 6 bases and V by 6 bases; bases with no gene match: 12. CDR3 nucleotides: TGCAGTGCCGTCCGGGCGAGCGGGAGGAGCGAGCAGTACTTC. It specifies CSAVRASGRSEQYF.

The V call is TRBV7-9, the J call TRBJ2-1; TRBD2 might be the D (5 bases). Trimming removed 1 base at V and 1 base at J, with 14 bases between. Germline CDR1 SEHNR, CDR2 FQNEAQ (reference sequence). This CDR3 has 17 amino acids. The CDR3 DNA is TGTGCCAGCAGCTTAGTGGGTCGGCGGGTATCCTACAATGAGCAGTTCTTC. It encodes CASSLVGRRVSYNEQFF.

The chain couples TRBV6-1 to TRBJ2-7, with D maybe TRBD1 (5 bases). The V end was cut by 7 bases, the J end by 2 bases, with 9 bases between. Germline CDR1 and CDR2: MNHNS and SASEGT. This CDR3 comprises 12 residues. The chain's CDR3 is CASKLDTYEQYF. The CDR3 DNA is TGTGCCAGCAAATTGGACACCTACGAGCAGTACTTC.